These T cell receptor beta chains were read from a single sample in a study of shared clonotypes between healthy human individuals. Produced via immunoSEQ multiplex PCR; TCRdb's table is partial and in-frame only. This repertoire shows millions of clones, just over 90% found once; its top ten account for under 0.15%. Sequencing was performed on naive CD4+ T cells sorted from blood. These receptors were taken from a man aged 18 to 29 in good health. Both conserved end residues are part of each CDR3. The D gene is left open where the match is weak. The size of a clone is reported for some rows only, either as once, few or many, or as a class for expanded clones.

>NA|TRBV6-5|NA|14|TRBJ1-1
TGTGCCAGCAGTAACGACAGGATGAACACTGAAGCTTTCTTT
CASSNDRMNTEAFF
>NA|TRBV4-2|NA|15|TRBJ2-5
TGTGCCAGCAGTGGGGGTTCACTAGCTGGAGAGACCCAGTACTTC
CASSGGSLAGETQYF
>NA|TRBV6-5|NA|14|TRBJ2-7
TGTGCCAGCAGTGGGTCGAGGGACCTCTACGAGCAGTACTTC
CASSGSRDLYEQYF
>NA|TRBV2|NA|11|TRBJ2-1
TGTGCCAGGAGAGTCTACAATGAGCAGTTCTTC
CARRVYNEQFF
>NA|TRBV12-5|NA|16|TRBJ2-6
TGTGCTAGTGGTTTGGTAGGGGGGGTCGGGGCCAACGTCCTGACTTTC
CASGLVGGVGANVLTF
>TRBD1|TRBV19|NA|15|TRBJ1-5
TGTGCCAGTGGGGACAGGTTAAGTCTCGATCAGCCCCAGCATTTT
CASGDRLSLDQPQHF
>NA|TRBV18|once|13|TRBJ2-5
TGTGCCAGCTCAAGAGGGGTCGAAGAGACCCAGTACTTC
CASSRGVEETQYF
>NA|TRBV5-8|NA|15|TRBJ2-7
TGTGCCAGCAGCGCCTTGGGGGCAGGCTCCTACGAGCAGTACTTC
CASSALGAGSYEQYF
>NA|TRBV2|NA|13|TRBJ2-5
TGTGCCAGCAGGGAGACAAAGCAAGAGACCCAGTACTTC
CASRETKQETQYF
>TRBD1|TRBV6-5|NA|15|TRBJ2-7
TGTGCCAGCAGTTCCGGGACAGGGGCGTTCTACGAGCAGTACTTC
CASSSGTGAFYEQYF
>NA|TRBV30|NA|11|TRBJ2-7
TGTGGGGCAGGGAAGGCCTACGAGCAGTACTTC
CGAGKAYEQYF
>NA|TRBV20-1|NA|11|TRBJ2-3
TGCAGTGCCATCCTCCCAGATACGCAGTATTTT
CSAILPDTQYF
>NA|TRBV19|NA|15|TRBJ2-3
TGTGCCAGTAGTATAGGGGCCAAACGCACAGATACGCAGTATTTT
CASSIGAKRTDTQYF
>NA|TRBV6-5|NA|12|TRBJ2-7
TGTGCCAGCAGTGGGCGTCCGGACGAGCAGTACTTC
CASSGRPDEQYF